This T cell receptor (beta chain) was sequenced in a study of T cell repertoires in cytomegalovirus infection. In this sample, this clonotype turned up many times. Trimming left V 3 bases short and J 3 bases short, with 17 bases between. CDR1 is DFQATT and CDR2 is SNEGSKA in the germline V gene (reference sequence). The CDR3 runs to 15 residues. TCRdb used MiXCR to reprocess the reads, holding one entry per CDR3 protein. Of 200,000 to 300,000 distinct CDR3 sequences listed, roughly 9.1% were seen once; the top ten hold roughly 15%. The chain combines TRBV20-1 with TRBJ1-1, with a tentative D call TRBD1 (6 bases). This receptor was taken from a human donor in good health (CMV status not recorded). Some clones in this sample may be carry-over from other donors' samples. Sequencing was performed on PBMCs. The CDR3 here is CSASHPRGGDTEAFF. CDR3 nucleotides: TGCAGTGCTAGCCACCCGCGGGGGGGCGACACTGAAGCTTTCTTT.